This is a list of T cell receptor beta chains from one sample in a study of human T cells and chemical hapten exposure. TCRdb passed the RACE reads through MiXCR, listing each CDR3 protein once. The table shows some 170,000 distinct CDR3 sequences, with more than 20% occurring only once. The specimen comprised whole blood, sampled in connection with sensitization to the hapten diphenylcyclopropenone (DPC). The source is a woman aged 45-59 years with alopecia areata. Some clones in this sample may be carry-over from other donors' samples. CDR3s include the opening cysteine and the closing phenylalanine or tryptophan. The D gene is left open where the match is weak. Where a row states a size, it is once, few, many or the class of an expanded clone; other rows omit it.

V gene	D gene	clone size	J gene	CDR3 protein	CDR3 DNA
TRBV3-1	-	-	TRBJ1-6	CASSQIMGGGSPLHF	TGTGCCAGCAGCCAAATTATGGGGGGGGGTTCACCCCTCCACTTT
TRBV5-1	TRBD1	-	TRBJ2-2	CASSPNSGTGAPGELFF	TGCGCCAGCAGCCCGAACTCCGGGACAGGGGCCCCCGGGGAGCTGTTTTTT
TRBV6-5	TRBD1	-	TRBJ1-1	CASSYSSGGEAFF	TGTGCCAGCAGTTACTCTTCAGGGGGTGAAGCTTTCTTT
TRBV12-3/TRBV12-4	TRBD2	-	TRBJ2-3	CASSPGRNTDTQYF	TGTGCCAGCAGCCCCGGGAGGAACACAGATACGCAGTATTTT
TRBV7-9	TRBD1	-	TRBJ1-2	CASSLPDPRQGDYGYTF	TGTGCCAGCAGTTTGCCGGACCCCAGACAGGGGGACTATGGCTACACCTTC
TRBV7-2	-	many	TRBJ2-2	CASSLGAGELFF	TGTGCCAGCAGCTTAGGGGCCGGGGAGCTGTTTTTT
TRBV7-2	TRBD2	-	TRBJ2-3	CASSFLAGYTDTQYF	TGTGCCAGCAGCTTTCTAGCGGGGTACACAGATACGCAGTATTTT
TRBV20-1	-	few	TRBJ2-2	CSAIAAEFNTGELFF	TGCAGTGCTATAGCAGCGGAGTTTAACACCGGGGAGCTGTTTTTT
TRBV10-3	-	many	TRBJ1-5	CATQGSNQPQHF	TGTGCCACTCAGGGGAGCAATCAGCCCCAGCATTTT
TRBV6-6	TRBD2	-	TRBJ2-7	CASTGTSGKTYEQYF	TGTGCCAGCACCGGGACTAGCGGGAAGACCTACGAGCAGTACTTC
TRBV6-4	-	-	TRBJ2-1	CASSAGERDEQFF	TGTGCCAGCAGTGCGGGTGAAAGGGATGAGCAGTTCTTC
TRBV11-2	TRBD1	-	TRBJ1-2	CASSRGTGSNYGYTF	TGTGCCAGCAGCCGTGGGACAGGATCTAACTATGGCTACACCTTC
TRBV7-2	-	few	TRBJ1-1	CASSSGGRGTEAFF	TGTGCCAGCAGCTCTGGGGGCAGGGGAACTGAAGCTTTCTTT
TRBV12-3/TRBV12-4	TRBD1	-	TRBJ1-2	CASSLVSGGGYGYTF	TGTGCCAGCAGTTTAGTTTCAGGGGGGGGCTATGGCTACACCTTC
TRBV19	-	few	TRBJ2-3	CASSNRRDLGTDTQYF	TGTGCCAGTAGTAACCGAAGAGATTTGGGCACAGATACGCAGTATTTT
TRBV20-1	-	-	TRBJ2-1	CSGGPLSYNEQFF	TGCAGTGGGGGTCCACTCTCCTACAATGAGCAGTTCTTC
TRBV5-1	-	-	TRBJ1-1	CASRPVWTANTEAFF	TGCGCCAGCCGACCGGTATGGACAGCGAACACTGAAGCTTTCTTT
TRBV4-1	TRBD2	few	TRBJ2-1	CASSQLAGVYNEQFF	TGCGCCAGCAGCCAGCTAGCGGGAGTCTACAATGAGCAGTTCTTC
TRBV20-1	-	-	TRBJ1-2	CSARVVGGYGYTF	TGCAGTGCTAGAGTTGTAGGGGGCTATGGCTACACCTTC
TRBV7-2	TRBD2	-	TRBJ2-1	CASSLGVASGRVSEQFF	TGTGCCAGCAGCTTAGGAGTTGCAAGCGGGAGGGTGAGTGAGCAGTTCTTC
TRBV20-1	-	few	TRBJ1-1	CSATRANTEAFF	TGCAGTGCAACCCGGGCGAACACTGAAGCTTTCTTT
TRBV7-8	-	-	TRBJ2-2	CVTSSGRITGELFF	TGTGTCACGTCGAGCGGGCGTATCACCGGGGAGCTGTTTTTT
TRBV29-1	TRBD2	few	TRBJ2-1	CSVDASGIYNEQFF	TGCAGCGTTGACGCTAGCGGGATTTACAATGAGCAGTTCTTC
TRBV20-1	-	-	TRBJ2-1	CSANPMDIQGNNEQFF	TGCAGTGCTAATCCCATGGACATTCAGGGCAACAATGAGCAGTTCTTC
TRBV4-2	TRBD2	-	TRBJ2-7	CASSQDWTSEYEQYF	TGTGCCAGCAGCCAAGACTGGACTAGCGAGTACGAGCAGTACTTC
TRBV14	-	many	TRBJ1-4	CASSQEQGVMEKLFF	TGTGCCAGCAGCCAAGAGCAGGGTGTGATGGAAAAACTGTTTTTT
TRBV5-1	TRBD2	-	TRBJ2-3	CASNQREEHTQYF	TGCGCCAGCAACCAGCGGGAGGAGCATACGCAGTATTTT
TRBV25-1	-	-	TRBJ1-5	CASSEPNRNQPQHF	TGTGCCAGCAGTGAACCCAACAGAAATCAGCCCCAGCATTTT
TRBV10-2	-	few	TRBJ1-1	CASSESGVAEAFF	TGCGCCAGCAGTGAGTCGGGGGTGGCTGAAGCTTTCTTT
TRBV28	TRBD2	few	TRBJ2-2	CASTPLRLAGAGELFF	TGTGCCAGCACCCCTTTGCGCCTAGCGGGAGCCGGGGAGCTGTTTTTT
TRBV11-2	TRBD2	few	TRBJ2-2	CASSPIGRVNGELFF	TGTGCCAGCAGCCCCATAGGGAGGGTTAACGGGGAGCTGTTTTTT
TRBV4-1	TRBD2	few	TRBJ2-3	CASSQDSGSGTDTQYF	TGCGCCAGCAGCCAAGATAGCGGGAGTGGGACAGATACGCAGTATTTT
TRBV27	TRBD2	-	TRBJ2-3	CASSLVRGRGDTQYF	TGTGCCAGCAGTTTAGTTCGCGGGAGAGGAGATACGCAGTATTTT
TRBV11-2	-	-	TRBJ2-1	CASSLPARDRQFF	TGTGCCAGCAGCTTACCAGCTAGAGATCGGCAGTTCTTC
TRBV7-9	-	few	TRBJ2-7	CASSWTTEPFQEQYF	TGTGCCAGCAGCTGGACGACAGAACCCTTCCAAGAGCAGTACTTC
TRBV29-1	-	few	TRBJ1-5	CSVEHTLGGGQPQHF	TGCAGCGTTGAACATACACTGGGGGGAGGGCAGCCCCAGCATTTT
TRBV20-1	-	-	TRBJ2-7	CSARDFVGPSYEQYF	TGCAGTGCTAGAGATTTTGTGGGACCTAGCTACGAGCAGTACTTC
TRBV5-6	-	many	TRBJ1-1	CASSRQGTEAFF	TGTGCCAGCAGCCGTCAGGGGACTGAAGCTTTCTTT
TRBV12-3/TRBV12-4	TRBD1	few	TRBJ1-4	CASNLQGADEKLFF	TGTGCCAGCAACCTACAGGGGGCCGATGAAAAACTGTTTTTT
TRBV20-1	-	few	TRBJ2-7	CSAGRRDPYEQYF	TGCAGTGCTGGACGCCGGGACCCCTACGAGCAGTACTTC
TRBV29-1	-	-	TRBJ1-2	CSVGEGDTYGYTF	TGCAGCGTTGGTGAGGGAGACACTTATGGCTACACCTTC
TRBV20-1	-	once	TRBJ1-1	CSARVPPTLNTEAFF	TGCAGTGCTAGAGTTCCACCAACACTGAACACTGAAGCTTTCTTT
TRBV6-5	-	-	TRBJ1-4	CASSFVRGSANEKLFF	TGTGCCAGCAGTTTCGTCCGGGGGAGCGCTAATGAAAAACTGTTTTTT
TRBV7-2	-	-	TRBJ1-1	CASSLNWNTEAFF	TGTGCCAGCAGCTTAAATTGGAACACTGAAGCTTTCTTT
TRBV20-1	TRBD1	few	TRBJ2-3	CSYLEGTGADTQYF	TGCAGTTACCTGGAGGGGACAGGGGCAGATACGCAGTATTTT